These T cell receptor beta chains were read from a single sample in a study of molecular identifiers for immune sequencing clone quantification. TCRdb independently ran MiXCR on the PCR reads; one entry per CDR3 protein. The table includes approximately 680,000 distinct CDR3 sequences, roughly 25% detected once. Sequenced sample: naive CD8+ T cells from blood, with Jurkat cell RNA spiked in. These receptors were taken from a human donor in good health. Some libraries in this study had Jurkat cell RNA spiked in. Both conserved end residues are part of each CDR3. D genes are given only for firm matches. Expanded clones get a size class; other rows say once, few or many, or leave the size out.

CDR3 DNA: TGTGCCAGCAGTGACAACATCGGACTAGGAGATACGCAGTATTTT; CDR3 protein: CASSDNIGLGDTQYF; V gene: TRBV2; D gene: TRBD2; J gene: TRBJ2-3; clone size: many
CDR3 DNA: TGTGCCAGTAGTATAGATCCCCTGACGGGTCGGGGCGCGGGTGACAATCAGCCCCAGCATTTT; CDR3 protein: CASSIDPLTGRGAGDNQPQHF; V gene: TRBV19; D gene: .; J gene: TRBJ1-5; clone size: .
CDR3 DNA: TGTGCCAGCAGTGTCCAGGGTAGTCAGCCCCAGCATTTT; CDR3 protein: CASSVQGSQPQHF; V gene: TRBV2; D gene: .; J gene: TRBJ1-5; clone size: many
CDR3 DNA: TGTGCCAGCAGCTTAATGGTAAGCTCCTACAATGAGCAGTTCTTC; CDR3 protein: CASSLMVSSYNEQFF; V gene: TRBV11-2; D gene: .; J gene: TRBJ2-1; clone size: few
CDR3 DNA: TGTGCCAGTACCCTACTTACTAGAGCGGGGGAGACCGGGGAGCTGTTTTTT; CDR3 protein: CASTLLTRAGETGELFF; V gene: TRBV19; D gene: TRBD2; J gene: TRBJ2-2; clone size: .
CDR3 DNA: TGTGCCAGCAGTGAAGGTCGTAGGTTTTACTCCTACGAGCAGTACTTC; CDR3 protein: CASSEGRRFYSYEQYF; V gene: TRBV6-1; D gene: .; J gene: TRBJ2-7; clone size: many
CDR3 DNA: TGTGCCAGCAGTTTAGAGGCAGCGCTTAATTCACCCCTCCACTTT; CDR3 protein: CASSLEAALNSPLHF; V gene: TRBV28; D gene: .; J gene: TRBJ1-6; clone size: .
CDR3 DNA: TGTGCCAGCAGCGTAGTGCAGGTCGGAAGCTATGGCTACACCTTC; CDR3 protein: CASSVVQVGSYGYTF; V gene: TRBV9; D gene: .; J gene: TRBJ1-2; clone size: many
CDR3 DNA: TGTGCCAGCAGGGGGTTAGCTAATCAGCCCCAGCATTTT; CDR3 protein: CASRGLANQPQHF; V gene: TRBV6-1; D gene: .; J gene: TRBJ1-5; clone size: .
CDR3 DNA: TGTGCCAGCAGTTTAGCGGGGGGAGCTGACGAGCAGTACTTC; CDR3 protein: CASSLAGGADEQYF; V gene: TRBV6-5; D gene: TRBD2; J gene: TRBJ2-7; clone size: many
CDR3 DNA: TGTGCCAGCAGTCCCAACAGGGGGCGGGTCACTGAAGCTTTCTTT; CDR3 protein: CASSPNRGRVTEAFF; V gene: TRBV28; D gene: TRBD1; J gene: TRBJ1-1; clone size: many
CDR3 DNA: TGTGCCTGGAGTGTTGGTTTAGCGGGAGCGTGGGAGCAGTACTTC; CDR3 protein: CAWSVGLAGAWEQYF; V gene: TRBV30; D gene: TRBD2; J gene: TRBJ2-7; clone size: few
CDR3 DNA: TGTGCCAGCAGTTACGAGGGGCAGGTAGGGCAGCCCCAGCATTTT; CDR3 protein: CASSYEGQVGQPQHF; V gene: TRBV6-6; D gene: .; J gene: TRBJ1-5; clone size: .
CDR3 DNA: TGCGCCAGCAGTCAATCGAAGGAGAGCCCAACTAATGAAAAACTGTTTTTT; CDR3 protein: CASSQSKESPTNEKLFF; V gene: TRBV23-1; D gene: .; J gene: TRBJ1-4; clone size: few
CDR3 DNA: TGCGCCAGCAGCCAAGCCAGCGGGAGCGGCCTTGACGAGCAGTACTTC; CDR3 protein: CASSQASGSGLDEQYF; V gene: TRBV4-3; D gene: TRBD2; J gene: TRBJ2-7; clone size: .
CDR3 DNA: TGTGCCTGCAGTTTCGTAATAGCTAGAAGGGCAGATACGCAGTATTTT; CDR3 protein: CACSFVIARRADTQYF; V gene: TRBV12-3/TRBV12-4; D gene: .; J gene: TRBJ2-3; clone size: .
CDR3 DNA: TGTGCCAGCAGCCGACAGAGAGAGTACAATGAGCAGTTCTTC; CDR3 protein: CASSRQREYNEQFF; V gene: TRBV5-5; D gene: .; J gene: TRBJ2-1; clone size: few
CDR3 DNA: TGCGCCAGCAGCCAAGGAAGGACAGGGAACACTGAAGCTTTCTTT; CDR3 protein: CASSQGRTGNTEAFF; V gene: TRBV4-1; D gene: TRBD1; J gene: TRBJ1-1; clone size: .
CDR3 DNA: TGTGCCAGCAGTTACTTTCCAGTCTCTTCCAGAGCCGAGACCCAGTACTTC; CDR3 protein: CASSYFPVSSRAETQYF; V gene: TRBV6-2/TRBV6-3; D gene: .; J gene: TRBJ2-5; clone size: .
CDR3 DNA: TGTGCCAGCAGTGAATCTACATCCGTGGGCGATGAGCAGTTCTTC; CDR3 protein: CASSESTSVGDEQFF; V gene: TRBV6-1; D gene: .; J gene: TRBJ2-1; clone size: few
CDR3 DNA: TGTGCCAGTAGTATCCTAGCATGCTCCTACAATGAGCAGTTCTTC; CDR3 protein: CASSILACSYNEQFF; V gene: TRBV19; D gene: .; J gene: TRBJ2-1; clone size: .
CDR3 DNA: TGTGCCAGCAGTCACCAAGGACTAGCGGGCGGGTTCTTC; CDR3 protein: CASSHQGLAGGFF; V gene: TRBV12-3/TRBV12-4; D gene: TRBD2; J gene: TRBJ2-1; clone size: few
CDR3 DNA: TGTGCCAGCAGTTTGACCCCCGGGGGCAATCAGCCCCAGCATTTT; CDR3 protein: CASSLTPGGNQPQHF; V gene: TRBV28; D gene: .; J gene: TRBJ1-5; clone size: .
CDR3 DNA: TGTGCCAGCAGTTACTCCAGCTCCTACGGGCAGTACTTC; CDR3 protein: CASSYSSSYGQYF; V gene: TRBV6-2/TRBV6-3; D gene: .; J gene: TRBJ2-7; clone size: .
CDR3 DNA: TGTGCCAGCAGCTTATTCAGACTCGGGACGAATCGCTCTGGGGCCAACGTCCTGACTTTC; CDR3 protein: CASSLFRLGTNRSGANVLTF; V gene: TRBV7-9; D gene: .; J gene: TRBJ2-6; clone size: .
CDR3 DNA: TGCAGTGCTAAGGGGACAACCTACAGCACAGATACGCAGTATTTT; CDR3 protein: CSAKGTTYSTDTQYF; V gene: TRBV20-1; D gene: .; J gene: TRBJ2-3; clone size: many
CDR3 DNA: TGCAGCGTTGTGCTAATCGACACCTACACAGATACGCAGTATTTT; CDR3 protein: CSVVLIDTYTDTQYF; V gene: TRBV29-1; D gene: .; J gene: TRBJ2-3; clone size: many
CDR3 DNA: TGTGCCAGCAGCCCCTGGACAGGTTTCACCCTGGGGAACACCGGGGAGCTGTTTTTT; CDR3 protein: CASSPWTGFTLGNTGELFF; V gene: TRBV9; D gene: TRBD1; J gene: TRBJ2-2; clone size: few
CDR3 DNA: TGTGCCAGCATGACCAGCGGGGGATCGGGGCAAGAGACCCAGTACTTC; CDR3 protein: CASMTSGGSGQETQYF; V gene: TRBV12-3/TRBV12-4; D gene: TRBD2; J gene: TRBJ2-5; clone size: many
CDR3 DNA: TGCGCCCGCCGCCAAAATAATGGAGATCAGCCCCAGCATTTT; CDR3 protein: CARRQNNGDQPQHF; V gene: TRBV4-3; D gene: .; J gene: TRBJ1-5; clone size: .
CDR3 DNA: TGCAGTGCTAGAGAGGATACTAGCGGGGGGGCTTTTATGTCCTACGAGCAGTACTTC; CDR3 protein: CSAREDTSGGAFMSYEQYF; V gene: TRBV20-1; D gene: TRBD2; J gene: TRBJ2-7; clone size: .
CDR3 DNA: TGTGCCAGCAGCTTAGCGGTTGGCAGACAAGAGACCCAGTACTTC; CDR3 protein: CASSLAVGRQETQYF; V gene: TRBV7-9; D gene: .; J gene: TRBJ2-5; clone size: .
CDR3 DNA: TGTGCCAGCAGTTTAGAGGACAGGGGGACTGAAGCTTTCTTT; CDR3 protein: CASSLEDRGTEAFF; V gene: TRBV12-3/TRBV12-4; D gene: TRBD1; J gene: TRBJ1-1; clone size: .
CDR3 DNA: TGTGCCAGCAGACGAAACAGCGGGAGGTTATACACCGGGGAGCTGTTTTTT; CDR3 protein: CASRRNSGRLYTGELFF; V gene: TRBV28; D gene: TRBD2; J gene: TRBJ2-2; clone size: many
CDR3 DNA: TGTGCCAGCAGTTACTCGGACACTTTCACTGAAGCTTTCTTT; CDR3 protein: CASSYSDTFTEAFF; V gene: TRBV6-2/TRBV6-3; D gene: .; J gene: TRBJ1-1; clone size: many
CDR3 DNA: TGCGCCAGCAGCTTGGCCGGGACCTACGAGCAGTACTTC; CDR3 protein: CASSLAGTYEQYF; V gene: TRBV7-9; D gene: .; J gene: TRBJ2-7; clone size: many
CDR3 DNA: TGTGCCAGCAGCCCCCCAGGTACCCGAGGGGAGACCCAGTACTTC; CDR3 protein: CASSPPGTRGETQYF; V gene: TRBV7-9; D gene: .; J gene: TRBJ2-5; clone size: once
CDR3 DNA: TGCAGTGCTAGAGATAGACAGGGGCCGAACACTGAAGCTTTCTTT; CDR3 protein: CSARDRQGPNTEAFF; V gene: TRBV20-1; D gene: TRBD1; J gene: TRBJ1-1; clone size: many
CDR3 DNA: TGCAGTGCTAGACATTCCGGGACTAGCGGCGAATCCTACAATGAGCAGTTCTTC; CDR3 protein: CSARHSGTSGESYNEQFF; V gene: TRBV20-1; D gene: TRBD2; J gene: TRBJ2-1; clone size: .
CDR3 DNA: TGTGCCAGCAACGGAGGAGGGGATCAGCCCCAGCATTTT; CDR3 protein: CASNGGGDQPQHF; V gene: TRBV9; D gene: .; J gene: TRBJ1-5; clone size: .
CDR3 DNA: TGTGCCCGCAAGGGCGAAGCTTTCTTT; CDR3 protein: CARKGEAFF; V gene: TRBV21-1; D gene: .; J gene: TRBJ1-1; clone size: few
CDR3 DNA: TGTGCCAGCAGCTTTTCGGCAGCGGAGGCCTCCTACGAGCAGTACTTC; CDR3 protein: CASSFSAAEASYEQYF; V gene: TRBV5-5; D gene: .; J gene: TRBJ2-7; clone size: many
CDR3 DNA: TGCGCCAGCAGCCAAGAATTGGGCTTGAGGGAAAAACTGTTTTTT; CDR3 protein: CASSQELGLREKLFF; V gene: TRBV4-3; D gene: .; J gene: TRBJ1-4; clone size: few
CDR3 DNA: TGTGCCAGCAGTTACTTCGGCTACACCGGGGAGCTGTTTTTT; CDR3 protein: CASSYFGYTGELFF; V gene: TRBV6-5; D gene: .; J gene: TRBJ2-2; clone size: .
CDR3 DNA: TGTGCCAGTAGGGACAGCCCCACTGAAGCTTTCTTT; CDR3 protein: CASRDSPTEAFF; V gene: TRBV19; D gene: .; J gene: TRBJ1-1; clone size: many